These 22 T cell receptor beta chains originate from one sample sequenced in a study of early T cells in non-severe SARS-CoV-2 infection listed by TCRdb under 2021. Library construction relied on 5' RACE. Sequencing took place on a NextSeq 500. The raw public data were reprocessed by TCRdb itself: fastp quality trimming at Q25, MiXCR clonotype calling, in-frame beta chains only. Each entry merges the rows of one CDR3 protein and shows their most common DNA and genes. Within this sample are around 56,000 distinct CDR3 sequences, with less than 15% of them counted one time only. The top ten hold approximately 8.5% of the sample. The source was whole blood, collected at baseline. Source of these receptors: an adult who was a healthcare worker with PCR-confirmed SARS-CoV-2 infection or an uninfected control (not recorded which).

V and J are TRBV6-1 and TRBJ2-7, with D tentatively TRBD1 or TRBD2 (5 bases each). The CDR3 totals 13 residues. The germline V gene encodes CDR1 MNHNS and CDR2 SASEGT. V lost 8 bases to trimming and J lost 3 bases, with 14 bases between them. CDR3 sequence: CASEPGQNYEQYF. For the CDR3, the DNA is TGTGCCAGCGAGCCGGGGCAGAACTACGAGCAGTACTTC.

This clonotype has more than one count but fewer than ten. J is TRBJ2-2 and V is TRBV9; D possibly corresponds to TRBD2 (5 bases). This CDR3 contains 16 residues. Deletions cut 0 bases from V and 6 bases from J, with 15 bases between. Germline V lookup: CDR1 SGDLS, CDR2 YYNGEE. The CDR3 DNA sequence: TGTGCCAGCAGCGTAGCGATTTCAGGAGGCCCCGGGGAGCTGTTTTTT. Protein: CASSVAISGGPGELFF. Filled out from reference TRBV9 and TRBJ2-2, the complete variable domain reads DSGVTQTPKHLITATGQRVTLRCSPRSGDLSVYWYQQSLDQGLQFLIQYYNGEERAKGNILERFSAQQFPDLHSELNLSSLELGDSALYFCASSVAISGGPGELFFGEGSRLTVL.

V usage is TRBV20-1 and J usage is TRBJ2-5; D uncertain. The CDR3 contains 15 residues. From germline, CDR1 is DFQATT and CDR2 SNEGSKA (reference sequence). V was trimmed by 0 bases and J by 4 bases, leaving 15 bases between them. CDR3 in amino acids: CSARDASSSGETQYF. The CDR3 nucleotides are TGCAGTGCTAGAGATGCGTCGAGTTCCGGAGAGACCCAGTACTTC.

The rearrangement uses TRBV19 and TRBJ1-2; 8 bases map to TRBD1. Per the germline V gene, CDR1 is LNHDA and CDR2 is SQIVND (reference sequence). The junction had 9 bases not matched to a gene; V was cut back by 5 bases and J by 4 bases. This CDR3 comprises 15 residues. The CDR3, as DNA: TGTGCCAGTAGTTCCCGGGACAGGCCAGGCTATGGCTACACCTTC. Amino acid sequence: CASSSRDRPGYGYTF.

This clonotype occurred many times. The rearrangement joins TRBV4-2 to TRBJ2-3; tentatively, D is TRBD1 (6 bases). Trimming stripped 0 bases from V and 0 bases from J, with 16 bases between. The germline V gene has CDR1 LGHNA and CDR2 YNFKEQ. The CDR3 is 18 residues long. The CDR3 nucleotides are TGTGCCAGCAGCCAAGATTACAGACAGGACCTAAGCACAGATACGCAGTATTTT. It yields the protein CASSQDYRQDLSTDTQYF.

This chain joins TRBV7-9 and TRBJ1-3; D ambiguous. V lost 0 bases, J lost 0 bases, and 12 bases lay in between. Germline V gene data show CDR1 as SEHNR and CDR2 as FQNEAQ (reference sequence). CDR3 size: 17 residues. In DNA, the CDR3 is TGTGCCAGCAGCTTAGCTGGCAGAAAAACCTCTGGAAACACCATATATTTT. Its translation is CASSLAGRKTSGNTIYF.

DNA of the CDR3: TGTGCCAGCAGCGTAGGCGGGGACAGGGCCCAGCCCCAGCATTTT. This encodes CASSVGGDRAQPQHF. The J gene is TRBJ1-5, the V gene TRBV9; 9 bases line up with TRBD1. The CDR3 runs 15 residues. Germline CDR1 reads SGDLS; CDR2 reads YYNGEE. Trimming cost V 0 bases and J 7 bases; bases outside gene matches: 5.

The chain uses TRBV12-3 or TRBV12-4 and TRBJ2-1, with a weak D call TRBD2 (5 bases). With 6 bases removed from V and 6 bases from J, the gap between germline ends came to 21 bases. There are 16 residues in the CDR3. The CDR3 loop is CASSLSKAGVPNEQFF. In DNA form, the CDR3 reads TGTGCCAGCAGCCTTAGCAAGGCGGGTGTTCCCAATGAGCAGTTCTTC.

In its sample, this clonotype was seen many times. This sequence joins TRBV10-3 and TRBJ2-3; D is perhaps TRBD2 (5 bases). Germline V CDR1 and CDR2: ENHRY, SYGVKD. Trimming shortened V by 3 bases and J by 3 bases, and 10 bases separated the two germline ends. The CDR3 consists of 14 residues. As DNA, the CDR3 is TGTGCCATCAGTGACGGGTGGGAGACAGATACGCAGTATTTT. Translation gives CAISDGWETDTQYF.

This clonotype was counted ten times or more. V and J are TRBV7-2 and TRBJ1-2; 7 bases fit TRBD1. The CDR3 consists of 13 residues. V shed 5 bases, J shed 9 bases, and the junction held 9 bases outside the gene matches. Germline V gene data show CDR1 as SGHTA and CDR2 as FQGNSA. CDR3 coding DNA: TGTGCCAGCAGCCTACAGGGGCCCAACCGCTACACCTTC. Translation gives CASSLQGPNRYTF. Together with reference TRBV7-2 and TRBJ1-2, the CDR3 gives the full variable domain: GAGVSQSPSNKVTEKGKDVELRCDPISGHTALYWYRQSLGQGLEFLIYFQGNSAPDKSGLPSDRFSAERTGGSVSTLTIQRTQQEDSAVYLCASSLQGPNRYTFGSGTRLTVV.

This clonotype was observed a handful of times. The rearrangement uses TRBV7-9 and TRBJ1-1; D remains ambiguous. The CDR3 is 14 amino acids. CDR1 and CDR2 (germline): SEHNR, FQNEAQ (reference sequence). V was clipped by 1 base and J by 3 bases, with 9 bases between them. The DNA for the CDR3 is TGTGCCAGCAGCTTAGGGGAGGTGGACACTGAAGCTTTCTTT. Amino acids: CASSLGEVDTEAFF.

The chain recombines TRBV29-1 with TRBJ1-1, with D perhaps TRBD1 (5 bases). Germline V gives CDR1 SQVTM, CDR2 ANQGSEA. V was clipped by 3 bases and J by 5 bases, with 13 bases between them. CDR3 length: 13 residues. The CDR3 coding sequence is TGCAGCGTTGATCGGGGCGTTGGGACTGAAGCTTTCTTT. Translating it yields CSVDRGVGTEAFF.

The J gene is TRBJ1-1, the V gene TRBV27, with D unresolved. Germline CDR1 MNHEY, CDR2 SMNVEV (reference sequence). The CDR3 runs to 9 residues. Trimming cost V 11 bases and J 4 bases, with 5 bases left between them. The CDR3 loop reads CAPPTEAFF. CDR3 in DNA: TGTGCCCCACCCACTGAAGCTTTCTTT.

This sequence joins TRBV14 and TRBJ2-5, with 9 bases identical to TRBD2. The germline CDR1 and CDR2 sequences are SGHDN and FVKESK. With 8 bases clipped from V and 1 base from J, the junction kept 8 bases outside the gene matches. The CDR3 loop spans 15 amino acids. The CDR3 loop reads CASAKRGAGQETQYF. CDR3 bases: TGTGCCAGCGCGAAGCGGGGGGCGGGCCAAGAGACCCAGTACTTC.

This chain joins TRBV5-4 and TRBJ2-2, with D hard to call. In germline, CDR1 is SGHNT, CDR2 YYREEE (reference sequence). The V and J ends lost 4 bases and 0 bases respectively, with 4 bases between them. This CDR3 comprises 13 residues. CDR3 sequence (DNA): TGTGCCAGCAGCGGCGCGAACACCGGGGAGCTGTTTTTT. Its translation is CASSGANTGELFF.

This clonotype appeared a few times. The chain employs TRBV28 and TRBJ2-7, with a weak D call TRBD2 (6 bases). V was shortened by 5 bases and J by 3 bases, with 14 bases between the two germline ends. Germline CDR1 is MDHEN and CDR2 is SYDVKM. The CDR3 is made up of 14 amino acids. The CDR3 sequence is CASSLTGGYYEQYF. In DNA, the CDR3 is TGTGCCAGCAGTCTAACCGGGGGATACTACGAGCAGTACTTC.

This sequence joins TRBV4-2 and TRBJ2-3, with 12 bases aligning to TRBD1. Germline values: CDR1 LGHNA, CDR2 YNFKEQ. J gave up 3 bases and V 1 base, and 2 bases lay outside the gene matches. The CDR3 extends over 16 amino acids. The CDR3: CASSQGGQGATDTQYF. Here the CDR3 DNA reads TGTGCCAGCAGCCAAGGGGGACAGGGGGCGACAGATACGCAGTATTTT.

The V and J genes are TRBV7-9 and TRBJ2-7; D is ambiguous. The CDR3 sequence is 13 residues long. Germline V gives CDR1 SEHNR, CDR2 FQNEAQ (reference sequence). Trimming left V 6 bases short and J 3 bases short, with 12 bases between. This CDR3 is CASSSLSHYEQYF. The DNA for the CDR3 is TGTGCCAGCAGTTCCCTTAGTCACTACGAGCAGTACTTC.

There are a few counts of this clonotype. The rearrangement joins TRBV7-8 to TRBJ2-3; 10 nucleotides match TRBD2. From germline, CDR1 is SGHVS and CDR2 FQNEAQ. The CDR3 sequence is 16 residues long. V was pared by 3 bases and J by 3 bases, with 6 bases of the junction left unmatched. The CDR3 spells CASSFFLAGETDTQYF. CDR3 nucleotides: TGTGCCAGCAGCTTCTTTCTAGCGGGGGAGACAGATACGCAGTATTTT.

This clonotype came up a few times. The CDR3 DNA follows: TGTGCCAGCATGGCAGGGTGGTTTAGGACTGAAGCTTTCTTT. Protein: CASMAGWFRTEAFF. The chain carries TRBV12-3 or TRBV12-4 and TRBJ1-1; TRBD1 is a possible D gene (5 bases). Trimming removed 7 bases at V and 5 bases at J, with 17 bases between. The CDR3 has 14 amino acids.

In its sample, this clonotype was seen many times. The chain combines TRBV7-9 with TRBJ1-1; D perhaps matches TRBD1 (5 bases). The length of the CDR3 is 15 residues. V lost 3 bases to trimming and J lost 3 bases, with 14 bases between them. The V gene's germline CDR1 is SEHNR and CDR2 FQNEAQ (reference sequence). CDR3 sequence reads: CASSFSNRSHTEAFF. CDR3 DNA: TGTGCCAGCAGCTTTAGCAACAGGTCGCACACTGAAGCTTTCTTT.

The chain joins TRBV2 to TRBJ2-1; no clear D. Germline CDR1 SNHLY, CDR2 FYNNEI. There are 15 residues in the CDR3. Trimming took off 3 bases at V and 0 bases at J, with 9 bases between the two ends. The CDR3 bases are TGTGCCAGCAGTGACGACTTCCTCTCCTACAATGAGCAGTTCTTC. Translation: CASSDDFLSYNEQFF. The full variable domain, completed using reference TRBV2 and TRBJ2-1, is EPEVTQTPSHQVTQMGQEVILRCVPISNHLYFYWYRQILGQKVEFLVSFYNNEISEKSEIFDDQFSVERPDGSNFTLKIRSTKLEDSAMYFCASSDDFLSYNEQFFGPGTRLTVL.